Listed below are T cell receptor beta chains from one sample, sequenced in a study of beta chain features in type 1 diabetes. Assay: immunoSEQ multiplex PCR; the TCRdb copy retains only in-frame clones and omits some. The repertoire holds around 250,000 clones, with over 12% as singletons. The sample taken for sequencing was naive CD4+ T cells from blood. The receptors here all came from a woman between 40 and 50 years old in good health. CDR3s include the opening cysteine and the closing phenylalanine or tryptophan. Each record gives: clone size, D gene, V gene, J gene, CDR3 DNA, CDR3 protein. A D gene is named only where the DNA matches it firmly. Clone size is stated in some rows and not others, as once, few, many or a class when expanded.

size: few
D: NA
V: TRBV6-5
J: TRBJ2-7
DNA: TGTGCCAGCAGGATCGACATCTCCTACGAGCAGTACTTC
CDR3: CASRIDISYEQYF

size: NA
D: NA
V: TRBV10-1
J: TRBJ2-5
DNA: TGCGCCAGCAGCTCGGGACTGAGAGGCTCCCTCGAAGAGACCCAGTACTTC
CDR3: CASSSGLRGSLEETQYF

size: many
D: NA
V: TRBV29-1
J: TRBJ2-3
DNA: TGCAGCGCTGAAGGCGGGGCCACAGATACGCAGTATTTT
CDR3: CSAEGGATDTQYF

size: NA
D: TRBD2
V: TRBV7-8
J: TRBJ2-3
DNA: TGTGCCAGCAGCCGTAGGCCGGGGGGTGCCACAGATACGCAGTATTTT
CDR3: CASSRRPGGATDTQYF

size: few
D: NA
V: TRBV5-1
J: TRBJ1-1
DNA: TGCGCCAGCAGCTTGGTCCCGGGGAACACTGAAGCTTTCTTT
CDR3: CASSLVPGNTEAFF

size: NA
D: NA
V: TRBV7-9
J: TRBJ2-6
DNA: TGTGCCAGCAGCTTAGCATTAGGAGACTCTGGGGCCAACGTCCTGACTTTC
CDR3: CASSLALGDSGANVLTF

size: NA
D: NA
V: TRBV5-1
J: TRBJ2-7
DNA: TGCGCCAGCAGCTTTGGGCAAACCTACGAGCAGTACTTC
CDR3: CASSFGQTYEQYF

size: NA
D: TRBD1
V: TRBV11-2
J: TRBJ1-2
DNA: TGTGCCAGCAGCATCCAATTCCGGGACAGGGATGGCTACACCTTC
CDR3: CASSIQFRDRDGYTF

size: few
D: TRBD1
V: TRBV19
J: TRBJ2-3
DNA: TGTGCCAGTAGTTTTGGGACAGGGCGGCCAGATACGCAGTATTTT
CDR3: CASSFGTGRPDTQYF

size: NA
D: NA
V: TRBV6-5
J: TRBJ2-3
DNA: TGTGCCAGCAGACTAGAGGGCACAGATACGCAGTATTTT
CDR3: CASRLEGTDTQYF

size: few
D: NA
V: TRBV19
J: TRBJ2-1
DNA: TGTGCCAGTAGTAACGGGCAGGGCTACAATGAGCAGTTCTTC
CDR3: CASSNGQGYNEQFF

size: NA
D: TRBD1
V: TRBV6-1
J: TRBJ2-1
DNA: TGTGCCAGCAGTTGGGGGACAGGGACGGATGAGCAGTTCTTC
CDR3: CASSWGTGTDEQFF

size: few
D: TRBD1
V: TRBV7-2
J: TRBJ1-6
DNA: TGTGCCAGCAGCTTAGGGGACAGGGTAGGGGGAGAGAATTCACCCCTCCACTTT
CDR3: CASSLGDRVGGENSPLHF

size: NA
D: TRBD2
V: TRBV27
J: TRBJ2-7
DNA: TGTGCCAGCAGTGGCACCCCCGGGACTAGTCTACACGAGCAGTACTTC
CDR3: CASSGTPGTSLHEQYF

size: NA
D: TRBD1
V: TRBV27
J: TRBJ1-1
DNA: TGTGCCAGCACAAAAGGGGACAGGGTGAACACTGAAGCTTTCTTT
CDR3: CASTKGDRVNTEAFF

size: few
D: TRBD2
V: TRBV7-7
J: TRBJ2-5
DNA: TGTGCTAGCAGCTTAGCAGCGGGGGGTAATCAAGAGACCCAGTACTTC
CDR3: CASSLAAGGNQETQYF

size: NA
D: TRBD1
V: TRBV27
J: TRBJ1-2
DNA: TGTGCCAGCAGTTTAACAGGGGTGGTTGGTGGCTACACCTTC
CDR3: CASSLTGVVGGYTF

size: NA
D: NA
V: TRBV27
J: TRBJ2-5
DNA: TGTGCCAGCCGGGGGGGACAGATACAAGAGACCCAGTACTTC
CDR3: CASRGGQIQETQYF

size: NA
D: TRBD1
V: TRBV25-1
J: TRBJ2-3
DNA: TGTGCCAGCAACCTACAGGGGGGAGATACGCAGTATTTT
CDR3: CASNLQGGDTQYF

size: few
D: TRBD1
V: TRBV19
J: TRBJ1-1
DNA: TGTGCCAGTAGTCATCGCGGCCCCGGACAGGTGAACACTGAAGCTTTCTTT
CDR3: CASSHRGPGQVNTEAFF

size: few
D: TRBD2
V: TRBV28
J: TRBJ2-5
DNA: TGTGCCAGCAGTCCTCCCGGGACTAGCGGGGGCCACAAAGAGACCCAGTACTTC
CDR3: CASSPPGTSGGHKETQYF

size: few
D: TRBD1
V: TRBV7-6
J: TRBJ1-5
DNA: TGTGCCAGCAGCTTTGACAGGGGCCCCAATCAGCCCCAGCATTTT
CDR3: CASSFDRGPNQPQHF

size: few
D: TRBD2
V: TRBV11-2
J: TRBJ2-3
DNA: TGTGCCAGCAGCTTAGTCCCCAGGACTAGCGGGACAGATACGCAGTATTTT
CDR3: CASSLVPRTSGTDTQYF

size: many
D: TRBD2
V: TRBV29-1
J: TRBJ2-5
DNA: TGCAGCGTTGCTGGACTAGCTGAGACCCAGTACTTC
CDR3: CSVAGLAETQYF

size: few
D: TRBD2
V: TRBV15
J: TRBJ2-1
DNA: TGTGCCACCAGCAGTCTAGCGGGGGCACTCGATGAGCAGTTCTTC
CDR3: CATSSLAGALDEQFF

size: few
D: NA
V: TRBV7-8
J: TRBJ1-2
DNA: TGTGCCAGCAGCCTGAAGGCGGGCTATGGCTACACCTTC
CDR3: CASSLKAGYGYTF

size: few
D: TRBD1
V: TRBV4-1
J: TRBJ1-2
DNA: TGCGCCAGCAGCCAAGATAACAGGGGGAACTATGGCTACACCTTC
CDR3: CASSQDNRGNYGYTF

size: many
D: TRBD2
V: TRBV4-1
J: TRBJ2-3
DNA: TGCGCCAGCAGCCAGACTAGCGTCGACACAGATACGCAGTATTTT
CDR3: CASSQTSVDTDTQYF

size: NA
D: TRBD2
V: TRBV19
J: TRBJ2-5
DNA: TGTGCCAGTAGCGGCCCGGGAGGAGAGACCCAGTACTTC
CDR3: CASSGPGGETQYF

size: few
D: NA
V: TRBV7-9
J: TRBJ1-2
DNA: TGTGCCAGCAGCGGAGAGGGCTATGGCTACACCTTC
CDR3: CASSGEGYGYTF

size: NA
D: NA
V: TRBV7-2
J: TRBJ2-7
DNA: TGTGCCAGCAGCTTAGGCGACTTCCCCTACGAGCAGTACTTC
CDR3: CASSLGDFPYEQYF

size: few
D: TRBD1
V: TRBV4-3
J: TRBJ2-7
DNA: TGCGCCAGCAGCCTAGCACTGGGACAGAACTACGAGCAGTACTTC
CDR3: CASSLALGQNYEQYF

size: few
D: NA
V: TRBV27
J: TRBJ1-1
DNA: TGTGCCAGCAGTTTGGCCAGGGTGGGAACTGAAGCTTTCTTT
CDR3: CASSLARVGTEAFF

size: few
D: TRBD1
V: TRBV7-6
J: TRBJ1-1
DNA: TGTGCCAGCAGCCCTAGACAGGGGTCTGAAGCTTTCTTT
CDR3: CASSPRQGSEAFF

size: few
D: NA
V: TRBV21-1
J: TRBJ2-1
DNA: TGTGCCAGCAGCAACTGGGCCGAAGAGTACAATGAGCAGTTCTTC
CDR3: CASSNWAEEYNEQFF

size: few
D: TRBD1
V: TRBV6-5
J: TRBJ2-7
DNA: TGTGCCAGCAGTCAGGACAGGGGTCCCTACGAGCAGTACTTC
CDR3: CASSQDRGPYEQYF

size: few
D: NA
V: TRBV27
J: TRBJ2-5
DNA: TGTGCCAGCAGACCGCGGAGCCAAGAGACCCAGTACTTC
CDR3: CASRPRSQETQYF

size: NA
D: NA
V: TRBV6-5
J: TRBJ2-1
DNA: TGTGCCAGCAGTGAACGGGGGAACAATGAGCAGTTCTTC
CDR3: CASSERGNNEQFF

size: few
D: NA
V: TRBV27
J: TRBJ1-1
DNA: TGTGCCAGCAGACTCTCGGGGGGGAGAGAAACTGAAGCTTTCTTT
CDR3: CASRLSGGRETEAFF

size: NA
D: NA
V: TRBV9
J: TRBJ1-2
DNA: TGTGCCAGCAGCAGACGGACAGAAGCCTATGGCTACACCTTC
CDR3: CASSRRTEAYGYTF

size: few
D: TRBD1
V: TRBV5-1
J: TRBJ2-1
DNA: TGCGCCAGCAGCTCCGCCGGGACAGGGGGCGCGGAGAATGAGCAGTTCTTC
CDR3: CASSSAGTGGAENEQFF

size: NA
D: NA
V: TRBV27
J: TRBJ2-7
DNA: TGTGCCAGCAGTTCGACAGGTCCAACCTACGAGCAGTACTTC
CDR3: CASSSTGPTYEQYF

size: few
D: TRBD1
V: TRBV29-1
J: TRBJ2-7
DNA: TGCAGCGTAGCTTCTGGCCGGGGACAGGGGTACGAGCAGTACTTC
CDR3: CSVASGRGQGYEQYF

size: few
D: NA
V: TRBV5-1
J: TRBJ1-2
DNA: TGCGCCAGCAGCCAAAGGAGCCGAGATGGCTACACCTTC
CDR3: CASSQRSRDGYTF

size: few
D: TRBD1
V: TRBV10-3
J: TRBJ1-1
DNA: TGTGCCATCAGAGGGGGACAGGATAGGTCTGAAGCTTTCTTT
CDR3: CAIRGGQDRSEAFF